This is a list of T cell receptor beta chains from one sample in a study of preoperative IRX-2 immunotherapy in early breast cancer. TCRdb keeps only in-frame clones here, not all; method: immunoSEQ multiplex PCR. The sample includes tens of thousands of clones, around nine tenths of them seen just once. Sample: tumor tissue, taken after IRX-2 immunotherapy. These receptors all come from a human donor with breast cancer. Both conserved end residues are part of each CDR3. D genes are given only for firm matches. Not all rows give a size; the values are once, few, many and, for expanded clones, a class.

TRBV7-5,NA,NA,TRBJ1-2,CASSSWRGGHYGYTF,TGTGCCAGCAGCTCGTGGAGGGGGGGTCACTATGGCTACACCTTC
TRBV18,TRBD1,NA,TRBJ1-3,CASSPGTGEGNTIYF,TGTGCCAGCTCACCCGGGACAGGGGAAGGAAACACCATATATTTT
TRBV23-1,TRBD1,NA,TRBJ1-2,CASSRDSRVYYGYTF,TGCGCCAGCAGTCGGGACAGCCGAGTTTACTATGGCTACACCTTC
TRBV19,TRBD2,once,TRBJ2-7,CASSLAGVGYEQYF,TGTGCCAGTTCTCTAGCGGGAGTAGGATACGAGCAGTACTTC
TRBV19,TRBD2,NA,TRBJ2-5,CASNSGGAETQYF,TGTGCCAGTAACAGCGGGGGTGCGGAGACCCAGTACTTC
TRBV5-1,TRBD2,NA,TRBJ2-1,CASSHPLSGAPDEQFF,TGCGCCAGCAGCCATCCACTTAGCGGGGCCCCCGATGAGCAGTTCTTC
TRBV5-1,TRBD1,NA,TRBJ2-5,CASSSDRTGSGETQYF,TGCGCCAGCAGCTCGGACCGGACAGGCTCGGGGGAGACCCAGTACTTC
TRBV6-8,NA,NA,TRBJ1-1,CASSYSPGTNTEAFF,TGTGCCAGCAGTTACTCGCCAGGGACGAACACTGAAGCTTTCTTT
TRBV15,TRBD1,NA,TRBJ1-6,CATSRETGGSPLHF,TGTGCCACCAGCAGAGAGACAGGGGGTTCACCCCTCCACTTT
TRBV6-8,NA,NA,TRBJ2-2,CASNLGQYFTGELFF,TGTGCCAGCAACCTAGGACAGTATTTCACCGGGGAGCTGTTTTTT
TRBV12-5,NA,NA,TRBJ2-6,CASGLPFVSQGYSGANVLTF,TGTGCTAGTGGTTTGCCTTTCGTTTCCCAGGGTTACTCTGGGGCCAACGTCCTGACTTTC
TRBV11-3,NA,few,TRBJ2-3,CASRGSVGRSDTQYF,TGTGCCAGCCGGGGTAGTGTGGGGCGTTCAGATACGCAGTATTTT
TRBV5-1,TRBD2,NA,TRBJ2-3,CASSGTSGGASVTDTQYF,TGCGCCAGCAGCGGAACTAGCGGGGGGGCCTCTGTCACAGATACGCAGTATTTT
TRBV19,NA,NA,TRBJ2-3,CASSIGLGRTSTDTQYF,TGTGCCAGTAGTATTGGTTTGGGAAGAACTAGCACAGATACGCAGTATTTT
TRBV29-1,TRBD2,NA,TRBJ2-5,CSAAGGSGGEETQYF,TGCAGCGCCGCGGGAGGGTCCGGGGGGGAAGAGACCCAGTACTTC
TRBV6-7,TRBD1,NA,TRBJ2-3,CASSLNRGGDTQYF,TGTGCCAGCAGTCTTAACAGGGGCGGGGATACGCAGTATTTT
TRBV11-3,NA,NA,TRBJ1-5,CASSSGTASNQPQHF,TGTGCCAGCAGTTCCGGGACGGCGAGCAATCAGCCCCAGCATTTT
TRBV6-8,NA,NA,TRBJ1-4,CASRPGVSTNEKLFF,TGTGCCAGCAGACCAGGGGTTTCGACTAATGAAAAACTGTTTTTT
TRBV11-3,TRBD1,NA,TRBJ1-2,CASSSDRGSYGYTF,TGTGCCAGCAGCTCCGACAGGGGGTCCTATGGCTACACCTTC
TRBV6-8,TRBD1,NA,TRBJ1-2,CASSAWTGWGYGYTF,TGTGCCAGCAGTGCGTGGACAGGATGGGGCTATGGCTACACCTTC
TRBV29-1,NA,NA,TRBJ2-3,CSVPSGSTDTQYF,TGCAGCGTACCGAGCGGGAGCACAGATACGCAGTATTTT
TRBV6-8,NA,NA,TRBJ2-7,CASSTLGAGRIYEQYF,TGTGCCAGCTCTACCTTAGGAGCGGGCCGAATCTACGAGCAGTACTTC
TRBV23-1,NA,NA,TRBJ1-3,CASSQVLGNTIYF,TGCGCCAGCAGCCAAGTTCTCGGAAACACCATATATTTT
TRBV5-1,NA,NA,TRBJ1-3,CASSLLGDGLSGNTIYF,TGCGCCAGCAGCCTCCTTGGGGACGGCCTCTCTGGAAACACCATATATTTT
TRBV19,TRBD2,NA,TRBJ2-3,CASQTSGSTDTQYF,TGTGCCAGTCAGACTAGCGGATCCACAGATACGCAGTATTTT
TRBV6-4,NA,NA,TRBJ1-4,CASSEIRATNEKLFF,TGTGCCAGCAGTGAAATCAGGGCAACTAATGAAAAACTGTTTTTT
TRBV7-4,TRBD2,NA,TRBJ2-7,CASSLTSLAAYEQYF,TGTGCCAGCAGCCTAACCTCCCTAGCGGCCTACGAGCAGTACTTC
TRBV18,TRBD2,NA,TRBJ2-3,CASSPNGLAGGVDTQYF,TGTGCCAGCTCACCGAATGGACTAGCGGGGGGGGTCGATACGCAGTATTTT
TRBV6-8,NA,once,TRBJ1-2,CASTAPVGNYGYTF,TGTGCCAGCACCGCCCCCGTCGGTAACTATGGCTACACCTTC